Listed below are T cell receptor beta chains from one sample, sequenced in a study of shared clonotypes between healthy human individuals. TCRdb keeps only in-frame clones here, not all; method: immunoSEQ multiplex PCR. The table lists around 1,000,000 clones, 60% to 85% of them singletons. Sequencing input: memory CD4+ T cells from PBMCs. All receptors come from a man younger than 35 in good health. Some clones in this sample may be carry-over from other donors' samples. CDR3s include the opening cysteine and the closing phenylalanine or tryptophan. The order of the fields is clone size, V gene, CDR3 protein. Only some rows state a clone size, as once, few, many or a class for expanded clones.

>once|TRBV5-4
CASSLDGLAGTSYEQYF
>-|TRBV27
CASSSRDRGYEQYF
>many|TRBV28
CASSLRGLGYYGYTF
>-|TRBV6-5
CASAGLYNEQFF
>-|TRBV11-2
CASSLVRGAEAFF
>-|TRBV7-2
CASSSNPGTGKNIQYF
>-|TRBV2
CASSVLGQGPGNTIYF
>-|TRBV28
CASGLVAGANVLTF
>-|TRBV7-3
CASGTSGNEQFF
>-|TRBV5-1
CASSLSGQLNTEAFF
>-|TRBV4-3
CASSQDDSNTGELFF
>few|TRBV28
CASRSGKQPGELFF
>many|TRBV6-1
CASSDPGQGVPLAFF
>once|TRBV5-1
CASSLVDQGGLFF
>many|TRBV28
CASSPSPSKADTQYF
>-|TRBV28
CASSLSGGAWDYGYTF
>-|TRBV21-1
CASSLGGLGKNHNEQFF
>once|TRBV2
CASRQGQQYEQYF
>-|TRBV7-6
CASSSVLTGLFTYEQYF
>-|TRBV14
CASMGLGNYEQYF
>-|TRBV30
CAWNRQVNTEAFF
>-|TRBV11-2
CASSLGTGGPYEKLFF
>-|TRBV6-1
CASTRDRDLGEQYF
>-|TRBV2
CASSGSLLSQYNEQFF
>-|TRBV5-1
CASSLAGTENQPQHF
>once|TRBV30
CAWSGSPGEQYF
>-|TRBV28
CASSPNSPGNTIYF
>-|TRBV7-9
CASSARSGTEDEKLFF
>once|TRBV4-3
CASSQGGGRRTEAFF
>-|TRBV28
CASNLRGAGYTF
>-|TRBV5-1
CASRLTGITSYEQYF
>many|TRBV30
CAWSPYQETQYF
>-|TRBV6-1
CASREGFSSYGYTF